The rows below give T cell receptor beta chains drawn from one sample of a study of vaccination and CD4 T cells after COVID-19. TCRdb independently ran MiXCR on the PCR reads; one entry per CDR3 protein. This table holds 9,000 to 9,500 distinct CDR3 sequences, about 60% found once. No antigen has been identified for these receptors. The sequencing sample was made of CD4+ T cells from blood, cultured in vitro. The source of these receptors is a human donor who had recovered from COVID-19. The CDR3 runs from the conserved cysteine through the conserved F or W. The order of the fields is V gene, D gene, J gene, CDR3 length, clone size, CDR3 DNA, CDR3 protein. A D gene is named only where the DNA matches it firmly. Clone size is shown for a subset of rows, as once, few, many or a class of expanded clone.

TRBV27	.	TRBJ1-1	12	few	TGTGCCAGCAGTAGGGGGGGGACCGAAGCTTTCTTT	CASSRGGTEAFF
TRBV19	.	TRBJ2-7	15	.	TGTGCCAGTAGTTTCGACAGGCTGGGATCCTACGAGCAGTACTTC	CASSFDRLGSYEQYF
TRBV20-1	TRBD1	TRBJ1-6	14	few	TGCAGTGCCCGGGGGTCAGGGGGGAATTCACCCCTCCACTTT	CSARGSGGNSPLHF
TRBV11-2	.	TRBJ1-2	13	few	TGTGCCAGCAGCCTTGACGGGTTCGGAGGCTACACCTTC	CASSLDGFGGYTF
TRBV10-1	.	TRBJ2-2	13	.	TGCGCCAGCAGTGAGGAGGATACCGGGGAGCTGTTTTTT	CASSEEDTGELFF
TRBV20-1	.	TRBJ2-3	11	.	TGCAGTGCCCTCTTGACAGATACGCAGTATTTT	CSALLTDTQYF
TRBV7-2	.	TRBJ1-5	12	.	TGTGCCAGCAGCCCCATGAATCAGCCCCAGCATTTT	CASSPMNQPQHF
TRBV20-1	TRBD1	TRBJ2-7	13	few	TGCAGTGCTAGCCCGGGACAGGGGTACGAGCAGTACTTC	CSASPGQGYEQYF
TRBV19	TRBD2	TRBJ2-5	15	.	TGTGCCAGTAGTCCCGGGACTAGCGGGGGGGAGACCCAGTACTTC	CASSPGTSGGETQYF
TRBV7-2	TRBD2	TRBJ2-3	16	.	TGTGCCAGCAGCTTAGTTGGGGCCGGGGGGGGAGATACGCAGTATTTT	CASSLVGAGGGDTQYF
TRBV7-6	.	TRBJ2-3	17	.	TGTGCCAGCAGCTTGGAGGGCAGGTACACTAGCACAGATACGCAGTATTTT	CASSLEGRYTSTDTQYF
TRBV29-1	TRBD1	TRBJ1-2	13	few	TGCAGCGTTGGGACCACAGGGGGCGGGGGCTACACCTTC	CSVGTTGGGGYTF
TRBV5-5	.	TRBJ1-5	12	.	TGTGCCAGCAGCTTCGGTAATCAGCCCCAGCATTTT	CASSFGNQPQHF
TRBV30	.	TRBJ1-2	13	.	TGTGCCTGGAGTAGGGACAAAGATCGTGGCTACACCTTC	CAWSRDKDRGYTF
TRBV7-8	TRBD2	TRBJ2-1	20	.	TGTGCCAGCAGCTTGAGACTAGCGGGGGTACGAGAGGGTTCCTACAATGAGCAGTTCTTC	CASSLRLAGVREGSYNEQFF
TRBV4-3	.	TRBJ1-6	15	.	TGCGCCAGCAGTTCACAGGGAGGGTATAATTCACCCCTCCACTTT	CASSSQGGYNSPLHF
TRBV27	TRBD1	TRBJ2-1	17	once	TGTGCCAGCAGTTTACGCCGGACAGGAACGACCTACAATGAGCAGTTCTTC	CASSLRRTGTTYNEQFF
TRBV20-1	TRBD2	TRBJ2-1	18	.	TGCAGTGCTATAGGGAGACTAGCGGGAGGGAGCTCCTACAATGAGCAGTTCTTC	CSAIGRLAGGSSYNEQFF
TRBV6-5	TRBD1	TRBJ1-1	14	.	TGTGCCAGCAGTTTCCGGGACAGGAGTACTGAAGCTTTCTTT	CASSFRDRSTEAFF
TRBV28	TRBD1	TRBJ1-5	14	.	TGTGCCAGCAGCTTCGGGACAGGGTATCAGCCCCAGCATTTT	CASSFGTGYQPQHF
TRBV15	.	TRBJ2-7	14	.	TGTGCCACCAGCAGAGTCGGAGGGGTTTACGAGCAGTACTTC	CATSRVGGVYEQYF
TRBV7-2	.	TRBJ2-7	14	.	TGTGCCAGCAAAAGCGGTCCCGCGTCCTACGAGCAGTACTTC	CASKSGPASYEQYF
TRBV6-4	.	TRBJ2-2	14	once	TGTGCCACCAAGGCAGGGACGAACACCGGGGAGCTGTTTTTT	CATKAGTNTGELFF
TRBV7-2	TRBD2	TRBJ2-5	15	.	TGTGCCAGCAGCGCCAGACTAGCGGGGCAAGAGACCCAGTACTTC	CASSARLAGQETQYF
TRBV25-1	.	TRBJ2-3	14	once	TGTGCCAGCAGCAACAGCCCGTACACAGATACGCAGTATTTT	CASSNSPYTDTQYF
TRBV27	.	TRBJ2-1	16	.	TGTGCCAGCAGTCTCCTCCGAGGACTGAACAACAATGAGCAGTTCTTC	CASSLLRGLNNNEQFF
TRBV7-6	.	TRBJ2-6	13	.	TGTGCCAGCAGCTTAGGGGAGGCCAACGTCCTGACTTTC	CASSLGEANVLTF
TRBV6-1	.	TRBJ2-2	15	.	TGTGCCAGCATTGACTATGGGGGAAACACCGGGGAGCTGTTTTTT	CASIDYGGNTGELFF
TRBV11-2	.	TRBJ2-5	14	.	TGTGCCAGCAGCCCCGAGCGGCTCCAAGAGACCCAGTACTTC	CASSPERLQETQYF
TRBV28	.	TRBJ1-5	14	.	TGTGTCAGCATTACTCCCGGGACGCAACAGCCCCAGCATTTT	CVSITPGTQQPQHF
TRBV18	TRBD1	TRBJ1-1	14	.	TGTGCCAGCTCACCGACAGGGGTGGGCACTGAAGCTTTCTTT	CASSPTGVGTEAFF
TRBV6-1	.	TRBJ1-2	13	.	TGTGCCAGCAGTCCTAGGGTACCTCGTGGCTACACCTTC	CASSPRVPRGYTF
TRBV7-2	.	TRBJ2-7	14	.	TGTGCCAGCAGCCCAGGGTCTAGCTCCTACGAGCAGTACTTC	CASSPGSSSYEQYF
TRBV15	.	TRBJ1-2	15	medium-sized	TGTGCCACCAGCAGTTCAGAAGGAAATTTCTATGGCTACACCTTC	CATSSSEGNFYGYTF
TRBV5-1	TRBD1	TRBJ1-2	14	.	TGCGCCAGCAGCCCGCCGGGACAGCACTATGGCTACACCTTC	CASSPPGQHYGYTF
TRBV11-2	.	TRBJ2-1	12	.	TGTGCCAGCAGCTCGGGACCAGGGGAGCAGTTCTTC	CASSSGPGEQFF
TRBV24-1	.	TRBJ2-7	20	.	TGTGCCACCAGTGATTTGACCACCCAGTATCGGGAGTCGTGGGCCTACGAGCAGTACTTC	CATSDLTTQYRESWAYEQYF
TRBV7-6	TRBD1	TRBJ1-1	14	.	TGTGCCAGCAGCCCGCGGACAGGGTGGACTGAAGCTTTCTTT	CASSPRTGWTEAFF
TRBV10-3	.	TRBJ2-7	15	.	TGTGCCATCAGTGAGTCAGTTCGGCTCTCCTACGAGCAGTACTTC	CAISESVRLSYEQYF
TRBV29-1	.	TRBJ1-1	12	.	TGCAGCGTCAAGGACGGGAACACTGAAGCTTTCTTT	CSVKDGNTEAFF
TRBV7-2	.	TRBJ1-5	17	large	TGTGCCAGCAGCTTACTGGCTACCAGGGGACGGAATCAGCCCCAGCATTTT	CASSLLATRGRNQPQHF
TRBV6-1	TRBD1	TRBJ1-2	13	.	TGTGCCAGCAGTCTGACAGGGGTAGAAGGCTACACCTTC	CASSLTGVEGYTF
TRBV6-1	.	TRBJ1-2	15	.	TGTGCCAGCAGTGAAATTCGGATAACTAACTATGGCTACACCTTC	CASSEIRITNYGYTF
TRBV12-3/TRBV12-4	.	TRBJ1-1	14	.	TGTGCCAGCAGTCCAACCCTCAGGGTGAGTGAAGCTTTCTTT	CASSPTLRVSEAFF
TRBV20-1	TRBD1	TRBJ2-1	15	few	TGCAGTGCTTATATAGGGGGCCGCTCCTACAATGAGCAGTTCTTC	CSAYIGGRSYNEQFF
TRBV7-2	.	TRBJ2-1	12	.	TGTGCCAGCAGCTCCCGTGACAATGAGCAGTTCTTC	CASSSRDNEQFF
TRBV7-2	.	TRBJ2-3	17	.	TGTGCCAGCAGCTTACATGGAGTGGGAGTGAACACAGATACGCAGTATTTT	CASSLHGVGVNTDTQYF
TRBV7-2	.	TRBJ1-6	14	few	TGTGCCAGCAGCTCCCAGGGGTCCAATTCACCCCTCCACTTT	CASSSQGSNSPLHF
TRBV6-1	TRBD2	TRBJ2-7	13	.	TGTGCCAGCAGCACGGGACTAGCTGGCGAGCAGTACTTC	CASSTGLAGEQYF
TRBV18	.	TRBJ1-1	16	.	TGTGCCAGCTCACCCAATAAGGACAGCAGGAACACTGAAGCTTTCTTT	CASSPNKDSRNTEAFF
TRBV30	.	TRBJ2-3	12	large	TGTGCCTGGGGGCCCTACGGAGATACGCAGTATTTT	CAWGPYGDTQYF
TRBV7-2	.	TRBJ2-7	11	.	TGTGCCAGCAGCTTTAGTCAGGTGCAGTACTTC	CASSFSQVQYF
TRBV6-1	.	TRBJ1-1	14	.	TGTGCCAGCAGCCCAACAGGGACGAACACTGAAGCTTTCTTT	CASSPTGTNTEAFF
TRBV10-3	.	TRBJ1-6	15	.	TGTGCCATCAGTGAGTCCGGGACGGCGAATTCACCCCTCCACTTT	CAISESGTANSPLHF
TRBV20-1	TRBD1	TRBJ2-7	11	.	TGCAGTGGGCAGGGGGTCTACGAGCAGTACTTC	CSGQGVYEQYF
TRBV20-1	.	TRBJ1-2	13	.	TGCAGTGCTATTATTTCAACTAACTATGGCTACACCTTC	CSAIISTNYGYTF
TRBV24-1	TRBD1	TRBJ2-3	15	.	TGTGCCACCAGCAACCGGGACAGGGTCCCCGATACGCAGTATTTT	CATSNRDRVPDTQYF
TRBV30	.	TRBJ1-2	11	.	TGTGCCTGGAGAGATAACTATGGCTACACCTTC	CAWRDNYGYTF
TRBV7-3	.	TRBJ1-1	13	few	TGTGCCAGCAGCCTCCACGTGAACACTGAAGCTTTCTTT	CASSLHVNTEAFF